This T cell receptor beta chain was obtained from a study of glioma-infiltrating T cells. This clonotype was counted many times. Its antigen is not identified. The iRepertoire nested amplicon-rescue multiplex PCR amplified TCR alpha and beta CDR3s from RNA. For one-step reverse transcription and amplification, about 85-400 ng of tissue mRNA or PBMC total RNA was used. From the multiplex PCR reads, TCRdb called clonotypes with MiXCR, one entry per CDR3 protein. The sample lists around 100,000 distinct CDR3 sequences, around 30% occurring once. The germline V gene has CDR1 MNHNS and CDR2 SASEGT. Trimming cost V 2 bases and J 4 bases; bases outside gene matches: 4. The CDR3 length is 15 residues. Study-level results: Only very few CDR3 sequences appeared in both tissue and blood. Above-expected tissue-blood divergence occurred in all gliomas, most in low-grade ones.

The rearrangement links TRBV6-1 to TRBJ1-2, with 10 bases fitting TRBD1. Sequenced material: glioma tissue, nonneoplastic brain tissue, or PBMCs (not recorded which). This clonotype was sampled from a human donor with low-grade glioma or glioblastoma, undergoing nonglioma brain surgery, or in good health (not recorded which). DNA of the CDR3: TGTGCCAGCAGTGAACGAGGACAGGGGGTCTATGGCTACACCTTC. Translation: CASSERGQGVYGYTF.